This T cell receptor beta chain was sequenced during a study of blood T cell repertoires in COVID-19. Measured with immunoSEQ multiplex PCR; TCRdb has only the in-frame clones, and not every one. The sample lists 25,000 to 35,000 clones, around 85% seen once, with 7.3% in the top ten. The V gene end was trimmed by 5 bases and the J gene end by 9 bases; junction bases not matched to a gene: 5. CDR1 is SGHNT and CDR2 is YYREEE in the germline V gene (reference sequence). The CDR3 length is 15 residues. The sample was peripheral blood. The V gene is TRBV5-4, the J gene TRBJ2-1; 16 bases line up with TRBD2. This TCR was sampled from a human donor in a cohort sampled during active COVID-19. CDR3 residues: CASRGLAGGPGEQFF. CDR3 sequence (DNA): TGTGCCAGCAGGGGACTAGCGGGGGGGCCGGGTGAGCAGTTCTTC.